Sequencing of this T cell receptor beta chain was carried out in a study of T cells after yellow fever vaccination. About the research overall: Fractions low in cell number were prepared with SMART-Seq v4 Ultra Low Input. Study conclusions and caveats: Shared CD4/CD8 clonotypes were a small share, likely from convergent recombination.

TCRdb reanalysed the 5' RACE reads using MiXCR and keeps one entry per CDR3 protein. The data show about 310,000 distinct CDR3 sequences, with roughly 3.5% seen just once and around a quarter held by the top ten. The sample holds many counts of this clonotype. Its target is unknown. The clonotype was recovered from a man aged 18 to 30 who received the YFV17D yellow fever vaccine. The source material was PBMCs, sampled on the day of the yellow fever booster vaccination.

DNA for the CDR3: TGTGCCAGCAGCTTAGACTACAGCTCACCCCTCCACTTT. Translation: CASSLDYSSPLHF. This chain uses TRBV11-2 with TRBJ1-6; D remains unclear. Germline assignment: CDR1 SGHAT and CDR2 FQNNGV. The CDR3 consists of 13 residues. V gave up 0 bases and J gave up 10 bases, with 7 bases separating them.